Sequencing of this T cell receptor (beta chain) was carried out in a study of Ad26.COV2.S vaccination and SARS-CoV-2 variants. Study findings and constraints: Those who received the vaccine showed greater spike-specific TCR breadth than those given placebo.

Notes on this clone: What it binds is not known. At the DNA level, this CDR3 is encoded by other sequences in the same sample as well.

The table came from immunoSEQ multiplex PCR; TCRdb's copy has only in-frame clones and leaves some out. This sample has 440,000 or so clones, with 90% found just once. Treatment indicated: about 20 received Ad26.COV2.S at low or high dose, single or two shots; 5 received placebo; per-sample allocation not given. Collection of the samples took place on day 63 after the first injection of vaccine or placebo. Expressing Wuhan-strain SARS-CoV-2 spike, an Ad26 vector served as the vaccine. This CDR3 has 15 residues. Germline V gene sequence: CDR1 SGDLS, CDR2 YYNGEE. Deletions cut 0 bases from V and 0 bases from J, with 8 bases between.

This sequence joins TRBV9 and TRBJ2-3; the D is unclear. The receptor's source is a person aged 18-65 years who received the Ad26.COV2.S COVID-19 vaccine or a placebo. The sequencing here drew on peripheral blood, taken in a trial of Ad26.COV2.S vaccine versus placebo. The CDR3 loop is CASSVGVGSTDTQYF. The CDR3 nucleotides are TGTGCCAGCAGCGTAGGGGTAGGTAGCACAGATACGCAGTATTTT. The whole variable domain, filled in from reference TRBV9 and TRBJ2-3, reads DSGVTQTPKHLITATGQRVTLRCSPRSGDLSVYWYQQSLDQGLQFLIQYYNGEERAKGNILERFSAQQFPDLHSELNLSSLELGDSALYFCASSVGVGSTDTQYFGPGTRLTVL.